This T cell receptor beta chain was identified during a study of response to subunit inactivated influenza vaccine. TCRdb reprocessed the RT-PCR reads with MiXCR, giving one entry per CDR3 protein. The sample consists of 150,000 to 200,000 distinct CDR3 sequences, approximately 12% of them appearing once. This clonotype has a count of ten or more. These sequences were also reported in another study, on T cells expressing NK-cell markers. From that second work: TCR beta cDNA was generated via 5'RACE template switching incorporating UMIs. Beta-chain profiling covered CD3+CD56+NKG2C+, CD3+CD56+NKG2C- and CD3+CD56-NKG2C+ sorted subsets.

The clonotype comes from a man aged 45-60 years who received an inactivated influenza vaccine. The specimen comprised CD8+ T cells sorted from PBMCs, sampled about 13 days after vaccination.

CDR3 region: CASSFAGGPPEQFF. CDR3 DNA sequence: TGTGCCAGCAGTTTTGCGGGAGGGCCACCTGAGCAGTTCTTC. The chain links TRBV12-3 or TRBV12-4 to TRBJ2-1, with 9 bases matching TRBD2. The CDR3 contains 14 residues. J gave up 9 bases and V 3 bases, and 6 bases lay outside the gene matches.